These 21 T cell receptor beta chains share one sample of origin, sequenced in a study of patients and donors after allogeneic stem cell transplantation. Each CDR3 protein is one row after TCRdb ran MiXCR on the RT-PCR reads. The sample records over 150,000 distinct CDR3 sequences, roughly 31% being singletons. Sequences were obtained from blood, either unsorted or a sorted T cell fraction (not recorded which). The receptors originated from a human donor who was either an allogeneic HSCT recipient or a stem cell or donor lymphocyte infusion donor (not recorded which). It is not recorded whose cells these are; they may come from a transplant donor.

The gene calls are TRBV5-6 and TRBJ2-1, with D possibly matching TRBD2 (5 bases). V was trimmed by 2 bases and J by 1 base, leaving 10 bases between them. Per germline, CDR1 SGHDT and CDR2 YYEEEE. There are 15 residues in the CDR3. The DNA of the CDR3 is TGTGCCAGCAGCTTAGGACTGGGTTCCTACAATGAGCAGTTCTTC. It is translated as CASSLGLGSYNEQFF.

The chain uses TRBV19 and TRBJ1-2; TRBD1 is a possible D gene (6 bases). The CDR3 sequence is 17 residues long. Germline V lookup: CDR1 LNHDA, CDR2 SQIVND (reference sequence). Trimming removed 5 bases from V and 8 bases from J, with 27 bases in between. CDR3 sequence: CASSLLLTGHPHGGYTF. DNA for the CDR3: TGTGCCAGTAGTCTACTACTAACGGGACACCCCCATGGAGGCTACACCTTC.

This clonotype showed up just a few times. The CDR3 bases are TGTGCCAGCAGTCAAAGGTCGTGGGGTGGGGATGAAAAACTGTTTTTT. The encoded protein is CASSQRSWGGDEKLFF. The rearrangement links TRBV28 to TRBJ1-4; D not certain. V lost 5 bases and J lost 6, with 19 bases in between. This CDR3 region has 16 residues. Germline CDR1 reads MDHEN; CDR2 reads SYDVKM. The full variable domain, rest sourced from reference TRBV28 and TRBJ1-4, is DVKVTQSSRYLVKRTGEKVFLECVQDMDHENMFWYRQDPGLGLRLIYFSYDVKMKEKGDIPEGYSVSREKKERFSLILESASTNQTSMYLCASSQRSWGGDEKLFFGSGTQLSVL.

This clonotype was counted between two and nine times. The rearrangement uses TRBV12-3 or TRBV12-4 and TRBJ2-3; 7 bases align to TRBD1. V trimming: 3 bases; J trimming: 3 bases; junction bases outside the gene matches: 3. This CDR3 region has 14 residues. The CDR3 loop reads CASSFEQGTDTQYF. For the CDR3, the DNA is TGTGCCAGCAGTTTCGAACAGGGGACAGATACGCAGTATTTT.

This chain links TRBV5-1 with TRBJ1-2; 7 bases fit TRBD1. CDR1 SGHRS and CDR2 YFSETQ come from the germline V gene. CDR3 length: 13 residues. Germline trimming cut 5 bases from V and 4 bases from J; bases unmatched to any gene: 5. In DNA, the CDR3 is TGCGCCAGCAGTTTAGGACAGGTCTATGGCTACACCTTC. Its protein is CASSLGQVYGYTF.

The CDR3 nucleotides are TGCAGCGGCCGAGAGGGGACAGGCCCCTACGAGCAGTACTTC. This codes for CSGREGTGPYEQYF. The rearrangement joins TRBV29-1 to TRBJ2-7; 8 bases agree with TRBD1. CDR1 and CDR2 from the germline V gene are SQVTM and ANQGSEA. V gave up 7 bases and J gave up 2 bases; unmatched junction bases: 10. The CDR3 spans 14 residues.

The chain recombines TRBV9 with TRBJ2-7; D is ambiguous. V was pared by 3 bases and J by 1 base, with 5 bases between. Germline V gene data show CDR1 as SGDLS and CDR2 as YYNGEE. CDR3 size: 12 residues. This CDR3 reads CASSAMSYEQYF. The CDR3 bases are TGTGCCAGCAGCGCCATGTCCTACGAGCAGTACTTC.

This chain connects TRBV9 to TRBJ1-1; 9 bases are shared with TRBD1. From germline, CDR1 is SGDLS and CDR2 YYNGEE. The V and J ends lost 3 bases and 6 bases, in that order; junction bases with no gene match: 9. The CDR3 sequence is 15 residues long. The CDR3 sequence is CASSGGQGKGSEAFF. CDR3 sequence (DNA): TGTGCCAGCAGCGGTGGACAGGGGAAGGGGTCTGAAGCTTTCTTT.

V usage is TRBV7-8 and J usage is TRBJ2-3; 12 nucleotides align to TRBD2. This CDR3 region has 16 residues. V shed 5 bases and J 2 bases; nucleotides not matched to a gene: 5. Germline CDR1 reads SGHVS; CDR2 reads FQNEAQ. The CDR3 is CASSPTSGRLTDTQYF. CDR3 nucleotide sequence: TGTGCCAGCAGCCCGACTAGCGGGAGACTCACAGATACGCAGTATTTT.

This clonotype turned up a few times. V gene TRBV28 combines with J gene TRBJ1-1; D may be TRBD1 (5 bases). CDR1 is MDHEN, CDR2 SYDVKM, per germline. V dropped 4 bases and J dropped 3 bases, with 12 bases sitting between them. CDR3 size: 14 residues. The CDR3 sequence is CASSSREYDTEAFF. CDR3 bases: TGTGCCAGCAGTTCCAGGGAATACGACACTGAAGCTTTCTTT.

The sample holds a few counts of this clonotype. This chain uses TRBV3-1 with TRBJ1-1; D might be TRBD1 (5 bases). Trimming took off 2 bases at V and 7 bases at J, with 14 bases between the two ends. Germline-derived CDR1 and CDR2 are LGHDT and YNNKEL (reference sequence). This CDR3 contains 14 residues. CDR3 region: CASSQKGWGVEAFF. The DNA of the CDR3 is TGTGCCAGCAGCCAAAAAGGCTGGGGGGTTGAAGCTTTCTTT.

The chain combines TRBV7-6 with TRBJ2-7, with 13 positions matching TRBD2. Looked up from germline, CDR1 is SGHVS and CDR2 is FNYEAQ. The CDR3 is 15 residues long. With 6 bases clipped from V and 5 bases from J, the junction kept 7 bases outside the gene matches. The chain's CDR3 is CASSLLAGGHHEQYF. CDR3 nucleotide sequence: TGTGCCAGCAGTTTACTAGCGGGAGGGCACCACGAGCAGTACTTC.

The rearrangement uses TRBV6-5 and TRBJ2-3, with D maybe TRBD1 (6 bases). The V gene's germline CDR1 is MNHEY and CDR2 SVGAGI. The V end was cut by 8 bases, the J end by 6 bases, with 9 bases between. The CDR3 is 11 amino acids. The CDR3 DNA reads TGTGCCAGCGCACAGGGTGATACGCAGTATTTT. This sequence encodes CASAQGDTQYF.

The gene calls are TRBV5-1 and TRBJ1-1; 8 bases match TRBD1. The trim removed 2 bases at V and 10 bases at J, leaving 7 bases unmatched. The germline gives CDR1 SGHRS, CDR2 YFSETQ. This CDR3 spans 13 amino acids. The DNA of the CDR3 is TGCGCCAGCAGCTTTCAGGGGGCGAATGTAGCTTTCTTT. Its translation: CASSFQGANVAFF.

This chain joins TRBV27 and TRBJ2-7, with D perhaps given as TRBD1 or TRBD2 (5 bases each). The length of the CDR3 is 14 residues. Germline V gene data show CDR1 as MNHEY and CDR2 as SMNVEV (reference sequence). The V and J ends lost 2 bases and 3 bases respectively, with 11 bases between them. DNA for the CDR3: TGTGCCAGCAGTTTACGGGGCACTAACTACGAGCAGTACTTC. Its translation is CASSLRGTNYEQYF.

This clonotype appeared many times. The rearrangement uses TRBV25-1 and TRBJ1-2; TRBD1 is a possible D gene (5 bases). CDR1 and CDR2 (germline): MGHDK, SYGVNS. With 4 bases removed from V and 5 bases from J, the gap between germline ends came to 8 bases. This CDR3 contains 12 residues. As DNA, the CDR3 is TGTGCCAGCAGTGGAGGGGTATATGGCTACACCTTC. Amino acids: CASSGGVYGYTF.

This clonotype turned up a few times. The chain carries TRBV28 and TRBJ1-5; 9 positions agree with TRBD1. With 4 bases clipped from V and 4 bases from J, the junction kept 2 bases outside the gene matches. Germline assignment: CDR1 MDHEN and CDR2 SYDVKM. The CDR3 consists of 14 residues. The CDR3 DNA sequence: TGTGCCAGCAGTTGGGGACAGGGAAATCAGCCCCAGCATTTT. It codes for CASSWGQGNQPQHF. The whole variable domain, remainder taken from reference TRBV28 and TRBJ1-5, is DVKVTQSSRYLVKRTGEKVFLECVQDMDHENMFWYRQDPGLGLRLIYFSYDVKMKEKGDIPEGYSVSREKKERFSLILESASTNQTSMYLCASSWGQGNQPQHFGDGTRLSIL.

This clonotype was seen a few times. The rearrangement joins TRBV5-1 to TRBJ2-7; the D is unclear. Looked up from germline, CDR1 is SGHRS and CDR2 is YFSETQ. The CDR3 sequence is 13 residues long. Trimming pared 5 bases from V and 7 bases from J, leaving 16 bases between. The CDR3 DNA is TGCGCCAGCAGAGGACCGGGTACAGAGGAGCAGTACTTC. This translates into CASRGPGTEEQYF.

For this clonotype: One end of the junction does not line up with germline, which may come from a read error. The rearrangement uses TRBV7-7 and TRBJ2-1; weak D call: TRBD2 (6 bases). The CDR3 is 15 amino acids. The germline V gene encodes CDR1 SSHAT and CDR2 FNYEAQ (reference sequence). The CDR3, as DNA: TGTGCTAGCAGCAAGATGGGGGGAATAAGCGGTGAGCAGTTCTTC. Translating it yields CASSKMGGISGEQFF.

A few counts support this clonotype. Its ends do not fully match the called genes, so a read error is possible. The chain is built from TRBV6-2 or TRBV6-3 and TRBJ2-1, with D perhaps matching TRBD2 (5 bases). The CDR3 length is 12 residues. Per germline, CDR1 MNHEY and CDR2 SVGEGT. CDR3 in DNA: TGTGCCGGCAGTAATGAGGTAGCGGAGCAGTTCTTC. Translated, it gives CAGSNEVAEQFF.

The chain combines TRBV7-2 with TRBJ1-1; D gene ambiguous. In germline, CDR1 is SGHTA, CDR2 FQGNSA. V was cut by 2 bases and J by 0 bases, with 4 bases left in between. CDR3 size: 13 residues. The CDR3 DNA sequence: TGTGCCAGCAGCTTAATGGTGAACACTGAAGCTTTCTTT. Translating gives CASSLMVNTEAFF.